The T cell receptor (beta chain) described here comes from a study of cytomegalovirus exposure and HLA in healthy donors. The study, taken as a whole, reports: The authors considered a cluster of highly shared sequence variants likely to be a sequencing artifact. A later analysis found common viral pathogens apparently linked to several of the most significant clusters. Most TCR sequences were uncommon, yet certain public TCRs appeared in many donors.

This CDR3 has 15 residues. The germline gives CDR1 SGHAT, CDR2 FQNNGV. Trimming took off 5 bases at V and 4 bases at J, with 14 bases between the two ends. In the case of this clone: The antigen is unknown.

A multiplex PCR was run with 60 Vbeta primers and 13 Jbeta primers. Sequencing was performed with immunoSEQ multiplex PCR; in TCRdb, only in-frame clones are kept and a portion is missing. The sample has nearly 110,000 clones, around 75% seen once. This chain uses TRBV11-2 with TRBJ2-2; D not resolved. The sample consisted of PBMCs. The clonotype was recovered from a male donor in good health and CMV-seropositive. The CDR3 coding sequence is TGTGCCAGCAGCCTGACAAGGCACGGCACCGGGGAGCTGTTTTTT. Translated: CASSLTRHGTGELFF.